The clone carrying this TCR beta chain was seen many times. This specimen belongs to a study of identical twins. Healthy Caucasians supplied all donations. A universal primer binding site was introduced by template switching. The final cDNA contained unique molecular identifiers. TCRdb passed the 5' RACE reads through MiXCR, listing each CDR3 protein once. This sample carries 1.5 million or so distinct CDR3 sequences, roughly 35% of them seen once, and the ten largest clones take about 0.3%. The specimen sequenced was cord blood. This TCR was sampled from a newborn girl in good health.

The CDR3 DNA sequence: TGCGCCAGCAGCTTGGACGCCTATGGCTACACCTTC. Its protein product is CASSLDAYGYTF. The J gene is TRBJ1-2, the V gene TRBV5-1; D unclear. The germline V and J ends were trimmed by 0 bases and 4 bases, with 4 bases remaining between them. This CDR3 has 12 amino acids. The germline V gene encodes CDR1 SGHRS and CDR2 YFSETQ.